This T cell receptor (beta chain) was retrieved from a study of blood T cell repertoires in COVID-19. The wider study: COVID-19 samples from acute and convalescent phases originated in the United States, Italy and Spain.

Per the authors' pipeline: Amplifying reference gene primers gave estimates of nucleated cell counts. The table came from immunoSEQ multiplex PCR; TCRdb's copy has only in-frame clones and leaves some out. Clone size and the V and J calls come from that table; the DNA yielded D and trimming. The sample holds about 75,000 clones, approximately 74% seen once. In this sample, this clone turned up a few times. V was cut by 6 bases and J by 2 bases, with 10 bases left in between. This CDR3 region has 13 residues. Sequencing input: peripheral blood. This chain joins TRBV12-3 or TRBV12-4 and TRBJ1-1; D perhaps matches TRBD1 (5 bases). The clonotype originates from a human donor with acute or convalescent COVID-19. The donor label of this sample is uncertain. The DNA for the CDR3 is TGTGCCAGCAGACTGACAGTTAACACTGAAGCTTTCTTT. It yields the protein CASRLTVNTEAFF.